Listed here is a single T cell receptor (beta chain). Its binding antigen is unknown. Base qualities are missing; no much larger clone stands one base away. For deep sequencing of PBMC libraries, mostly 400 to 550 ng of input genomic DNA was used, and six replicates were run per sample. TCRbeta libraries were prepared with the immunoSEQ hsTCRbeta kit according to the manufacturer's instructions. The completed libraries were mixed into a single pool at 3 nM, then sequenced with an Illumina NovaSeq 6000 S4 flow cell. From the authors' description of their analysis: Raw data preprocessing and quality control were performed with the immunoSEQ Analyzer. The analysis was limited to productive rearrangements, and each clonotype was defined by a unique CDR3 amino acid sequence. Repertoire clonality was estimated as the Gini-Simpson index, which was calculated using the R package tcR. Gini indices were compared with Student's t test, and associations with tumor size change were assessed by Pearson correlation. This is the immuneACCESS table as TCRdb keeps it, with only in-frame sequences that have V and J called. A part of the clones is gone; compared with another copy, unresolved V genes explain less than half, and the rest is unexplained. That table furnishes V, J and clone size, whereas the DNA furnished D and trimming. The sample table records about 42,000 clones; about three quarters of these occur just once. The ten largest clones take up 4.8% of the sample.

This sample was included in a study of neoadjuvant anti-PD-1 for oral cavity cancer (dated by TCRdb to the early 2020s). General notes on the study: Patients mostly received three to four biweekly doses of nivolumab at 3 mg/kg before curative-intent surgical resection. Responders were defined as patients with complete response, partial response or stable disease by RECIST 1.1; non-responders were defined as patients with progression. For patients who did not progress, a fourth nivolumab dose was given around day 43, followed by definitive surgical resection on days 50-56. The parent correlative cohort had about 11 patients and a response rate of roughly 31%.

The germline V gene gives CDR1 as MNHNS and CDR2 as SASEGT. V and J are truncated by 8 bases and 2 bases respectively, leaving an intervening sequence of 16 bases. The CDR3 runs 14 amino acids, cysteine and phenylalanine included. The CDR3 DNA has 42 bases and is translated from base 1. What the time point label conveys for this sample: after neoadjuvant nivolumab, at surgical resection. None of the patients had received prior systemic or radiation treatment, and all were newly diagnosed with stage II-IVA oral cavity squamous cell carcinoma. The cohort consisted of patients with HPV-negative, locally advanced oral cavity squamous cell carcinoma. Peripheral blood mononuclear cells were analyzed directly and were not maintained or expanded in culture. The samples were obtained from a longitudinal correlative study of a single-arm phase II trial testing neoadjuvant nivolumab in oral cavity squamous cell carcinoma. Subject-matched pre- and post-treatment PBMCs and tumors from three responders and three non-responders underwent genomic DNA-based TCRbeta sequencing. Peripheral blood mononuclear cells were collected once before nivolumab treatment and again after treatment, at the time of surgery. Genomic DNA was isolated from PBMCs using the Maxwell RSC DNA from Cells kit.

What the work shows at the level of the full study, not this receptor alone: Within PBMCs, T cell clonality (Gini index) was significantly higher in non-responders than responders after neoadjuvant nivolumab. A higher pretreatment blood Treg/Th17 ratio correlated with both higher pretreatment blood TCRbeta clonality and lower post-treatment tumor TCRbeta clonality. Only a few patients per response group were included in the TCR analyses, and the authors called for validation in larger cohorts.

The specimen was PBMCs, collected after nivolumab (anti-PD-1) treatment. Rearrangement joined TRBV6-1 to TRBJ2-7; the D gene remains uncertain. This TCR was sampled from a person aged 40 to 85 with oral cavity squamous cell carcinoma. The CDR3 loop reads CASDASISPYEQYF. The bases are TGTGCCAGCGACGCTTCCATCTCTCCCTACGAGCAGTACTTC.